The clone carrying this TCR beta chain was seen only a few times. Its specificity is unknown. This sample was taken from a study of post-analysis software for immune sequencing data. Study context: The cohort encompassed relapsing-remitting, secondary progressive and progressive-relapsing multiple sclerosis disease courses. Study observations and caveats: Versus controls, multiple sclerosis patients showed significantly lower diversity (normalized Chao1).

Prepared TCR beta cDNA libraries contained unique molecular identifiers. A population of about 0.85 to 11 million T cells gave rise to roughly 0.5 million cDNA molecules. Each CDR3 protein gets one entry after TCRdb re-called the PCR reads with MiXCR. The table has almost 700,000 distinct CDR3 sequences, around 60% seen once. The receptor was derived from a girl aged 2 to 9 with multiple sclerosis. Sequencing was done on a sample of blood.

CDR3 sequence: CASSLDRGPAEETQYF. Here the CDR3 DNA reads TGTGCCAGCAGCTTAGACAGGGGCCCCGCTGAGGAGACCCAGTACTTC. V usage is TRBV7-9 and J usage is TRBJ2-5, with 7 bases matching TRBD1. With V trimmed by 1 base and J by 5 bases, 10 bases remained unmatched. The CDR3 totals 16 residues. CDR1 and CDR2 from the germline V gene are SEHNR and FQNEAQ (reference sequence).